These T cell receptor beta chains were read from a single sample in a study of beta chain features in type 1 diabetes. Clones were read by immunoSEQ multiplex PCR, and TCRdb kept only the in-frame ones, dropping some. Among about 27,000 clones listed, 56% were seen once. Sequenced: Tregs from blood. The receptors shown here come from a woman between 18 and 30 years old with type 1 diabetes. CDR3s include the opening cysteine and the closing phenylalanine or tryptophan. The D gene is left open where the match is weak. The size field is filled for only some rows; it gives once, few, many or a size class.

clone size	V gene	J gene	D gene	CDR3 DNA	CDR3 protein
.	TRBV28	TRBJ2-7	TRBD2	TGTGCCAGCAGGAGGACTAGCGGCCCCTACGAGCAGTACTTC	CASRRTSGPYEQYF
.	TRBV7-2	TRBJ1-5	TRBD1	TGTGCCAGCAGCTTAGGGTCCGGAGGACAGGCGAATCAGCCCCAGCATTTT	CASSLGSGGQANQPQHF
few	TRBV9	TRBJ1-1	.	TGTGCCAGCAGCGTAGCCCCCCCTATGGGCAGGGTGAACACTGAAGCTTTCTTT	CASSVAPPMGRVNTEAFF
.	TRBV5-4	TRBJ2-7	.	TGTGCCAGCAGCTTTCGTGGTAGCGAGCAGTACTTC	CASSFRGSEQYF
.	TRBV19	TRBJ1-2	TRBD1	TGTGCCAGTAGTATCAGGACAGGGAATGGCTACACCTTC	CASSIRTGNGYTF
.	TRBV5-1	TRBJ1-1	TRBD1	TGCGCCAGCAGCTTGGGAGGACAGGGGAACACTGAAGCTTTCTTT	CASSLGGQGNTEAFF
.	TRBV11-2	TRBJ2-5	.	TGTGCCAGCAGCTTAAGACAGGCGGAGACCCAGTACTTC	CASSLRQAETQYF
.	TRBV18	TRBJ2-7	.	TGTGCCAGCTCACCTCCGGGATCTCTTCCTACGTGGTACTTC	CASSPPGSLPTWYF
few	TRBV29-1	TRBJ2-7	.	TGCAGCGTTGGAAGGGGGACCAGCTCCTACGAGCAGTACTTC	CSVGRGTSSYEQYF
.	TRBV11-3	TRBJ1-1	.	TGTGCCAGCAGCTTTTCGGGAGGGGACACTGAAGCTTTCTTT	CASSFSGGDTEAFF
medium-sized	TRBV7-2	TRBJ2-3	.	TGTGCCAGCAGCTTACGGACAGATACGCAGTATTTT	CASSLRTDTQYF
few	TRBV28	TRBJ1-2	.	TGTGCCAGCAGCACCGGGGTTGGGTCCTATGGCTACACCTTC	CASSTGVGSYGYTF
few	TRBV14	TRBJ2-1	TRBD2	TGTGCCAGCAGCCAAGTAGTAGGGCAGCGGGAGGGGAATGAGCAGTTCTTC	CASSQVVGQREGNEQFF
once	TRBV6-1	TRBJ2-1	TRBD1	TGTGCCAGCAACCCCGACAGGGCCCTCTACAATGAGCAGTTCTTC	CASNPDRALYNEQFF
.	TRBV7-8	TRBJ1-1	.	TGTGCCAGCAGCTTAGGGTCTTACAGGAGGAACACTGAAGCTTTCTTT	CASSLGSYRRNTEAFF
.	TRBV7-9	TRBJ2-2	TRBD2	TGTGCCAGCAGCTTTCAGGGCGGGAGGCACACCGGGGAGCTGTTTTTT	CASSFQGGRHTGELFF
.	TRBV29-1	TRBJ2-7	.	TGCAGCGTCCGACGAGGGAGTCTCGAGCAGTACTTC	CSVRRGSLEQYF
few	TRBV7-9	TRBJ2-6	TRBD1	TGTGCCAGCAGCACGGGGACAGGGATCTCTGGGGCCAACGTCCTGACTTTC	CASSTGTGISGANVLTF
once	TRBV18	TRBJ2-1	.	TGTGCCAGCTCCCTTATAGACAATGAGCAGTTCTTC	CASSLIDNEQFF
.	TRBV29-1	TRBJ1-1	.	TGCAGCGTTGAGACATCAGGCACTGAAGCTTTCTTT	CSVETSGTEAFF
few	TRBV7-3	TRBJ2-1	TRBD2	TGTGCCAGCAGCCCGGCACTAGCGGATATAGCTGAGCAGTTCTTC	CASSPALADIAEQFF
.	TRBV4-2	TRBJ2-3	TRBD2	TGTGCCAGCAGCCAGATAAATTTAGGGACTAGCGGGAGGAGGTTCCCAGATACGCAGTATTTT	CASSQINLGTSGRRFPDTQYF
.	TRBV5-6	TRBJ1-4	TRBD1	TGTGCCAGCAGCCGAACGGGACAGGGACCTAATGAAAAACTGTTTTTT	CASSRTGQGPNEKLFF
.	TRBV7-9	TRBJ1-1	TRBD1	TGTGCCAGCAGCCCGATGGGACAGGGGGGTAAGGAGGGCACTGAAGCTTTCTTT	CASSPMGQGGKEGTEAFF
few	TRBV10-3	TRBJ1-1	.	TGTGCCATCAGTGAACAGGCGATGAACACTGAAGCTTTCTTT	CAISEQAMNTEAFF
once	TRBV4-3	TRBJ1-2	.	TGCGCCAGCAGCCAAGAAGTCCCGGGTGGTCTCTATGGCTACACCTTC	CASSQEVPGGLYGYTF
.	TRBV7-9	TRBJ2-2	TRBD1	TGTGCCAGCAGCTCCATGGCGAGGACAGGTCTGGCCGGGGAGCTGTTTTTT	CASSSMARTGLAGELFF
few	TRBV6-6	TRBJ2-1	.	TGTGCCAGCAGTCCCTGGGCCAATGAGCAGTTCTTC	CASSPWANEQFF
.	TRBV15	TRBJ1-1	TRBD1	TGTGCCACCAGCAGCAGGGGGCCCGTGAACACTGAAGCTTTCTTT	CATSSRGPVNTEAFF
few	TRBV4-1	TRBJ2-6	.	TGCGCCAGCAGCCAAGAACCGCCTCTTGACGGGTCTGGGGCCAACGTCCTGACTTTC	CASSQEPPLDGSGANVLTF
.	TRBV4-2	TRBJ2-1	TRBD2	TGTGCCAGCAGCCAAGGTAAGATCGGCGGGAGTAACTATGAGCAGTTCTTC	CASSQGKIGGSNYEQFF
.	TRBV10-3	TRBJ1-1	.	TGTGCCATCAGTGAGTGGGGGGGCGAGGGCACTGAAGCTTTCTTT	CAISEWGGEGTEAFF
.	TRBV7-9	TRBJ1-3	TRBD1	TGTGCCAGCAGCCCCCCGACAGGGGGTTCGGGAAACACCATATATTTT	CASSPPTGGSGNTIYF
.	TRBV7-2	TRBJ2-5	.	TGTGCCAGCAGCTTCTCGTTCCAAGAGACCCAGTACTTC	CASSFSFQETQYF
.	TRBV4-1	TRBJ1-2	.	TGCGCCAGCAGCCAGCCCGGGACATCCTACTATGGCTACACCTTC	CASSQPGTSYYGYTF
.	TRBV4-2	TRBJ1-2	TRBD1	TGTGCCAGCAGCTCGACAGGGGACTATGGCTACACCTTC	CASSSTGDYGYTF
few	TRBV19	TRBJ2-6	.	TGTGCCAGTAGCCATGGGACTGTCGCGGCCAACGTCCTGACTTTC	CASSHGTVAANVLTF
few	TRBV6-5	TRBJ2-5	.	TGTGCCAGCAGCTATCGTTCTAGGGAGACCCAGTACTTC	CASSYRSRETQYF
.	TRBV4-1	TRBJ2-3	.	TGCGCCAGCAGCCAAGAACATTCTAGGTCGGGAGATACGCAGTATTTT	CASSQEHSRSGDTQYF
few	TRBV5-1	TRBJ2-5	.	TGCGCCAGCAAAGCGGGCGTGGTTGGCGAGACCCAGTACTTC	CASKAGVVGETQYF
.	TRBV18	TRBJ1-1	TRBD1	TGTGCCAGCTCACCCCGACAGGGGACGAACACTGAAGCTTTCTTT	CASSPRQGTNTEAFF
.	TRBV19	TRBJ1-6	.	TGTGCCAGTAGTATCGCGGGGGTCCAAAGGTCACCCCTCCACTTT	CASSIAGVQRSPLHF
.	TRBV10-3	TRBJ2-3	TRBD2	TGTGCCATCAGTGATAGCGGGAGAAGGGATACGCAGTATTTT	CAISDSGRRDTQYF